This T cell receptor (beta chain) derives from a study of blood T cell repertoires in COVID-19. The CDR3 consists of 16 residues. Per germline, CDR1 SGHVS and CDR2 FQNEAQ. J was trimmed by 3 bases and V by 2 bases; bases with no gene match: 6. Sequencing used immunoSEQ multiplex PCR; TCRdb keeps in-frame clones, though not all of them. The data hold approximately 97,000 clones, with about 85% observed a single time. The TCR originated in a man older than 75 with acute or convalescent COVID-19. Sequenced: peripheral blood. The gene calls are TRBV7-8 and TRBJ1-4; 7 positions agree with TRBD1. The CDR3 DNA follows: TGTGCCAGCAGCTTATACGGGGACAGTCCTAATGAAAAACTGTTTTTT. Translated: CASSLYGDSPNEKLFF.